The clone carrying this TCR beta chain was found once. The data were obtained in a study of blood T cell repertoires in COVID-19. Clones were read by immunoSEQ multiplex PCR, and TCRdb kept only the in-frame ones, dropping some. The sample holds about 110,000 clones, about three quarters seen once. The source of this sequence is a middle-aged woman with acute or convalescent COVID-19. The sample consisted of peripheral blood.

As DNA, the CDR3 is TGTGCCAGCTCGTCCCAGGGCCCCAGAAACTCCTACGAGCAGTACTTC. Its protein product is CASSSQGPRNSYEQYF. This chain connects TRBV18 to TRBJ2-7; maybe TRBD1 (5 bases). V was clipped by 6 bases and J by 0 bases, with 18 bases between them. Germline loops: CDR1 KGHSH, CDR2 LQKENI. The CDR3 totals 16 residues.